The source of this T cell receptor beta chain is a study of shared clonotypes between healthy human individuals. Study details: The cohort had two women and three men, ages 18 to 49.

This clone was found a few times. Germline V gene data show CDR1 as SGHRS and CDR2 as YFSETQ. The V segment lost 0 bases and the J segment 0 bases; nucleotides outside the gene matches: 3. This CDR3 has 17 residues. This was a deep-level run. Original analysis: Junction-only sequences produced by ImmunoSEQ had no quality scores, so filtering differed. Repertoires were generated with immunoSEQ multiplex PCR, while TCRdb's copy carries only in-frame clones and drops some. That table furnishes V, J and clone size, whereas the DNA furnished D and trimming. This sample carries 450,000 to 650,000 clones, just over 75% of them seen once, and the ten largest clones take about 12%. Recent vaccinations or acute infections were absent in the healthy HIV-negative adult donors.

The receptor comes from a woman between 40 and 55 years old in good health. Some clones in this sample may be carry-over from other donors' samples. V is TRBV5-1 and J is TRBJ1-4; 9 nucleotides agree with TRBD1. Source material: PBMCs. Written as DNA, the CDR3 is TGCGCCAGCAGCTTGGAGGGACAGGGATCAACTAATGAAAAACTGTTTTTT. This gives the protein CASSLEGQGSTNEKLFF.